The 25 T cell receptor beta chains in this list originate from one sample, sequenced in a study of response to subunit inactivated influenza vaccine. TCRdb re-called the RT-PCR reads through MiXCR, storing one row per CDR3 protein. The sample has 280,000 or so distinct CDR3 sequences; about a fifth are singletons. Specimen: PBMCs from blood, collected less than 22 months after vaccination. These receptors originate from a man between 45 and 75 years old who received an inactivated influenza vaccine.

This clonotype was observed a few times. The chain has TRBV4-3 and TRBJ2-1, with 9 bases identical to TRBD2. With V trimmed by 0 bases and J by 3 bases, 3 bases remained unmatched. The germline gives CDR1 LGHNA, CDR2 YSLEER. The CDR3 is 16 amino acids. This chain's CDR3 is CASSQDWTSDYNEQFF. The CDR3 DNA sequence: TGCGCCAGCAGCCAAGATTGGACTAGCGACTACAATGAGCAGTTCTTC.

The gene calls are TRBV24-1 and TRBJ1-1; 7 bases agree with TRBD1. V was pared by 4 bases and J by 6 bases, with 7 bases of the junction left unmatched. The CDR3 extends over 14 amino acids. Germline-derived CDR1 and CDR2 are KGHDR and SFDVKD. In DNA form, the CDR3 reads TGTGCCACCAGTGACCCTACGACAGGGTCTGAAGCTTTCTTT. Its protein product is CATSDPTTGSEAFF.

There are a few counts of this clonotype. CDR3 sequence: CSARVPTGAGNTIYF. In nucleotides, the CDR3 is TGCAGTGCTAGAGTTCCGACAGGGGCAGGAAACACCATATATTTT. The chain recombines TRBV20-1 with TRBJ1-3; 8 bases align to TRBD1. The CDR3 length is 15 residues. Germline V lookup: CDR1 DFQATT, CDR2 SNEGSKA (reference sequence). J was trimmed by 4 bases and V by 1 base; bases with no gene match: 6.

This chain uses TRBV20-1 with TRBJ2-7; maybe TRBD2 (6 bases). CDR1 is DFQATT and CDR2 is SNEGSKA in the germline V gene (reference sequence). This CDR3 spans 12 amino acids. Trimming removed 6 bases from V and 2 bases from J, with 11 bases in between. CDR3 residues: CSASDYPYEQYF. The CDR3 DNA follows: TGCAGTGCCTCGGACTATCCCTACGAGCAGTACTTC.

This clonotype came up a few times. This sequence joins TRBV7-6 and TRBJ2-2; D unresolved. CDR1 and CDR2 (germline): SGHVS, FNYEAQ. The CDR3 is 16 amino acids. V was pared by 3 bases and J by 0 bases, with 11 bases between. The CDR3: CASSFSGNSNTGELFF. Written as DNA, the CDR3 is TGTGCCAGCAGCTTCTCCGGTAATTCGAACACCGGGGAGCTGTTTTTT.

The chain couples TRBV9 to TRBJ2-1, with no clear D. Germline assignment: CDR1 SGDLS and CDR2 YYNGEE. The germline V and J ends were trimmed by 0 bases and 1 base, with 8 bases remaining between them. The CDR3 spans 15 residues. In DNA form, the CDR3 reads TGTGCCAGCAGCGTAGAACGCAATTCCTACAATGAGCAGTTCTTC. This sequence encodes CASSVERNSYNEQFF.

In the case of this clonotype: The final CDR3 position lacks the conserved phenylalanine or tryptophan, pointing to a likely read error. The chain recombines TRBV30 with TRBJ1-1, with 8 bases matching TRBD1. The CDR3 covers 14 residues. The V gene's germline CDR1 is GTSNPN and CDR2 SVGIG (reference sequence). Germline trimming cut 0 bases from V and 11 bases from J; bases unmatched to any gene: 11. CDR3 in amino acids: CAWSVSGRGHRAFL. The CDR3 DNA reads as TGTGCCTGGAGTGTAAGTGGCAGGGGGCATAGGGCTTTCCTT.

This clonotype was counted a few times. The chain is built from TRBV6-2 or TRBV6-3 and TRBJ1-5; D is undetermined. Germline V lookup: CDR1 MNHEY, CDR2 SVGEGT. V lost 6 bases to trimming and J lost 7 bases, with 13 bases between them. CDR3 length: 13 residues. CDR3 loop: CASSPQTLQPQHF. As DNA, the CDR3 is TGTGCCAGCAGCCCTCAGACACTCCAGCCCCAGCATTTT.

The J gene is TRBJ2-1, the V gene TRBV12-3 or TRBV12-4; the D is unclear. CDR3 length: 12 residues. The ends were cut back, 4 bases at V and 5 bases at J, with 6 bases in the middle. The CDR3 is CASSSPDNEQFF. In DNA, the CDR3 is TGTGCCAGCAGTTCCCCTGACAATGAGCAGTTCTTC.

The V and J genes are TRBV19 and TRBJ1-1; D uncertain. Trimming shortened V by 5 bases and J by 5 bases, and 15 bases separated the two germline ends. The germline CDR1 and CDR2 sequences are LNHDA and SQIVND (reference sequence). The CDR3 is 14 amino acids. This CDR3 reads CASSEGISGTEAFF. The CDR3 bases are TGTGCCAGTAGTGAGGGTATATCGGGGACTGAAGCTTTCTTT.

The gene calls are TRBV7-9 and TRBJ1-5, with no clear D. The CDR3 extends over 14 amino acids. CDR1 is SEHNR and CDR2 is FQNEAQ in the germline V gene (reference sequence). The ends were cut back, 1 base at V and 0 bases at J, with 4 bases in the middle. CDR3 sequence reads: CASSLGHSNQPQHF. The CDR3 nucleotides read TGTGCCAGCAGCTTAGGGCATAGCAATCAGCCCCAGCATTTT.

This clonotype was counted only a few times. CDR3 coding DNA: TGCAGCGCGAGAGCGGGAGGGCCCTACGAGCAGTACTTC. Its protein product is CSARAGGPYEQYF. The rearrangement joins TRBV29-1 to TRBJ2-7; 10 bases are a match to TRBD2. In germline, CDR1 is SQVTM, CDR2 ANQGSEA. The CDR3 totals 13 residues. Germline trimming cut 7 bases from V and 2 bases from J; bases unmatched to any gene: 5.

The chain combines TRBV24-1 with TRBJ2-3; 9 nucleotides line up with TRBD2. The CDR3 covers 17 residues. V lost 2 bases to trimming and J lost 5 bases; unmatched junction nucleotides: 10. The germline V gene has CDR1 KGHDR and CDR2 SFDVKD. The CDR3, as DNA: TGTGCCACCAGTGATTCCCGGGCTAGCGGGAAGGGAGATACGCAGTATTTT. Encoded protein: CATSDSRASGKGDTQYF.

This clonotype was detected many times. The rearrangement joins TRBV6-1 to TRBJ1-6; a possible D gene is TRBD1 (5 bases). The V end lost 7 bases, the J end lost 14 bases, and 24 bases lay between the germline ends. This CDR3 is built from 15 residues. Germline loops: CDR1 MNHNS, CDR2 SASEGT. This chain's CDR3 is CASTSTSSKGNALHF. The CDR3 DNA reads TGTGCCAGCACCTCCACATCCAGTAAGGGGAATGCCCTCCACTTT.

This sequence joins TRBV6-6 and TRBJ1-2; TRBD1 matches at 9 bases. The CDR3 is 13 amino acids. The germline V gene has CDR1 MNHNY and CDR2 SVGAGI (reference sequence). With V trimmed by 6 bases and J by 8 bases, 7 bases remained unmatched. The CDR3 sequence: CASREQGARGYTF. CDR3 coding DNA: TGTGCCAGCAGGGAACAGGGGGCGCGGGGCTACACCTTC.

The chain combines TRBV15 with TRBJ2-7, with a possible D match to TRBD1 (6 bases). Per the germline V gene, CDR1 is LNHNV and CDR2 is YYDKDF (reference sequence). V was clipped by 1 base and J by 5 bases, with 18 bases between them. This CDR3 has 16 amino acids. CDR3 nucleotides: TGTGCCACCAGCAGAGGGGATCGGCTGGACAGCCACGAGCAGTACTTC. Translation gives CATSRGDRLDSHEQYF.

The chain is built from TRBV18 and TRBJ2-7; D not resolved. Germline V CDR1 and CDR2: KGHSH, LQKENI. Deletions cut 0 bases from V and 6 bases from J, with 18 bases between. The CDR3 covers 16 residues. The DNA for the CDR3 is TGTGCCAGCTCACCACCACCGACGAGGCCGGGTTCCGAGCAGTACTTC. Translating it yields CASSPPPTRPGSEQYF.

This clonotype was recorded a few times. The chain recombines TRBV11-2 with TRBJ1-3; 9 bases align to TRBD1. Trimming cost V 0 bases and J 4 bases; bases outside gene matches: 7. This CDR3 has 17 residues. The V gene's germline CDR1 is SGHAT and CDR2 FQNNGV. The CDR3 bases are TGTGCCAGCAGCTTAGAGGGGACAGGGAGCGGAGGAAACACCATATATTTT. Its translation: CASSLEGTGSGGNTIYF.

V usage is TRBV19 and J usage is TRBJ1-4; 9 bases match TRBD1. Trimming removed 4 bases from V and 5 bases from J; junction bases left unmatched: 8. From germline, CDR1 is LNHDA and CDR2 SQIVND (reference sequence). There are 16 residues in the CDR3. CDR3 loop: CASSTGQGRFNEKLFF. The DNA of the CDR3 is TGTGCCAGTAGTACCGGACAGGGGCGCTTCAATGAAAAACTGTTTTTT.

This clonotype was seen more than once but under ten times. The gene calls are TRBV10-3 and TRBJ2-2, with 9 bases aligning to TRBD1. CDR3 length: 16 residues. With V trimmed by 8 bases and J by 4 bases, 11 bases remained unmatched. Germline V gene lookup returns CDR1 ENHRY and CDR2 SYGVKD. CDR3 sequence: CAIPGDRDRATGELFF. CDR3 DNA: TGTGCCATCCCTGGAGACCGGGACAGGGCCACCGGGGAGCTGTTTTTT.

This clonotype was seen only a few times. The rearrangement uses TRBV7-9 and TRBJ2-5; TRBD2 might be the D (6 bases). The V end lost 5 bases, the J end lost 4 bases, and 14 bases lay between the germline ends. This CDR3 region has 14 residues. Looked up from germline, CDR1 is SEHNR and CDR2 is FQNEAQ (reference sequence). The CDR3: CASSPAAGGETQYF. The CDR3 DNA reads as TGTGCCAGCAGCCCAGCGGCCGGGGGAGAGACCCAGTACTTC.

Many counts were recorded for this clonotype. An end of the junction differs from the germline gene, which may be a read error. This CDR3 reads CASSNSGGNQPQHF. The CDR3, as DNA: TGTGCCAGCAGTAACTCAGGGGGCAATCAGCCCCAGCATTTT. This chain connects TRBV6-5 to TRBJ1-5, with D possibly being TRBD1 (6 bases). This CDR3 is 14 amino acids long. Germline CDR1 and CDR2: MNHEY and SVGAGI.

This chain links TRBV13 with TRBJ1-1, with a weak D call TRBD1 (5 bases). CDR1 and CDR2 (germline): PRHDT, FYEKMQ (reference sequence). The V end was cut by 6 bases, the J end by 4 bases, with 15 bases between. The CDR3 is 14 residues long. The CDR3 protein is CASRWGGRATEAFF. DNA for the CDR3: TGTGCCAGCAGGTGGGGGGGAAGAGCCACTGAAGCTTTCTTT. Combining the CDR3 with reference TRBV13 and TRBJ1-1 gives the whole variable domain AAGVIQSPRHLIKEKRETATLKCYPIPRHDTVYWYQQGPGQDPQFLISFYEKMQSDKGSIPDRFSAQQFSDYHSELNMSSLELGDSALYFCASRWGGRATEAFFGQGTRLTVV.

This clonotype was picked up many times. The chain is built from TRBV12-3 or TRBV12-4 and TRBJ1-6, with unresolved D. The V end lost 4 bases, the J end lost 9 bases, and 13 bases lay between the germline ends. The CDR3 contains 14 residues. The CDR3 region has the DNA TGTGCCAGCAGTTCAAACTTAGGTCGTTCACCCCTCCACTTT. It yields the protein CASSSNLGRSPLHF.

This clonotype was observed a handful of times. The V and J genes are TRBV5-1 and TRBJ2-2; possibly TRBD1 for D (6 bases). This CDR3 comprises 15 residues. The V end was cut by 3 bases, the J end by 6 bases, with 15 bases between. The germline V gene encodes CDR1 SGHRS and CDR2 YFSETQ. CDR3 DNA: TGCGCCAGCAGCTCGCAGGGAGCAGGGGCCGGGGAGCTGTTTTTT. Amino acid sequence: CASSSQGAGAGELFF.